A selection of T cell receptor beta chains follows, all from one sample in a study of T cell changes during pregnancy in multiple sclerosis. Assay used: immunoSEQ multiplex PCR; TCRdb lists only in-frame clones, some missing. The sample records about 64,000 clones, roughly 92% being singletons. The sequenced sample was peripheral blood, obtained in the second trimester of pregnancy. Source of these receptors: a female donor with multiple sclerosis, enrolled in a pregnancy study. The CDR3 runs from the conserved cysteine through the conserved F or W. A D gene is named only where the DNA matches it firmly. Rows give clone size only sometimes, using once, few, many, or a class for an expanded clone.

J gene: TRBJ2-7
clone size: NA
V gene: TRBV27
D gene: NA
CDR3 protein: CASSLTHPGLSYEQYF
CDR3 DNA: TGTGCCAGCAGTTTGACTCACCCAGGGCTCTCCTACGAGCAGTACTTC

J gene: TRBJ2-2
clone size: NA
V gene: TRBV7-9
D gene: TRBD2
CDR3 protein: CASTIAGPGSGELFF
CDR3 DNA: TGTGCCAGCACCATAGCGGGCCCGGGGTCCGGGGAGCTGTTTTTT

J gene: TRBJ2-3
clone size: NA
V gene: TRBV7-3
D gene: TRBD2
CDR3 protein: CASSPGGAEADTQYF
CDR3 DNA: TGTGCCAGCAGTCCCGGGGGGGCCGAGGCAGATACGCAGTATTTT

J gene: TRBJ2-5
clone size: NA
V gene: TRBV9
D gene: NA
CDR3 protein: CASSGGNLQETQYF
CDR3 DNA: TGTGCCAGCAGCGGCGGGAATCTCCAAGAGACCCAGTACTTC

J gene: TRBJ1-2
clone size: NA
V gene: TRBV7-9
D gene: NA
CDR3 protein: CASSLDRGGPVYGYTF
CDR3 DNA: TGTGCCAGCAGCTTAGATCGCGGGGGGCCGGTCTATGGCTACACCTTC

J gene: TRBJ2-5
clone size: NA
V gene: TRBV6-1
D gene: TRBD2
CDR3 protein: CASGTSGSGETQYF
CDR3 DNA: TGTGCCAGCGGGACTAGCGGGAGTGGAGAGACCCAGTACTTC

J gene: TRBJ1-1
clone size: NA
V gene: TRBV28
D gene: NA
CDR3 protein: CASSLAGDTEAFF
CDR3 DNA: TGTGCCAGCAGTTTAGCGGGGGATACTGAAGCTTTCTTT

J gene: TRBJ2-1
clone size: NA
V gene: TRBV30
D gene: TRBD2
CDR3 protein: CAWSQTSGPYNEQFF
CDR3 DNA: TGTGCCTGGAGCCAGACTAGCGGCCCCTACAATGAGCAGTTCTTC

J gene: TRBJ2-2
clone size: NA
V gene: TRBV6-5
D gene: NA
CDR3 protein: CASKLPSVGELFF
CDR3 DNA: TGTGCCAGCAAGTTACCCTCAGTAGGGGAGCTGTTTTTT

J gene: TRBJ1-2
clone size: NA
V gene: TRBV4-1
D gene: NA
CDR3 protein: CASSQVPGRGYGYTF
CDR3 DNA: TGCGCCAGCAGCCAAGTCCCAGGGCGGGGGTATGGCTACACCTTC

J gene: TRBJ1-5
clone size: NA
V gene: TRBV7-9
D gene: NA
CDR3 protein: CASSPMDSQPQHF
CDR3 DNA: TGTGCCAGCAGCCCGATGGACAGTCAGCCCCAGCATTTT

J gene: TRBJ2-3
clone size: NA
V gene: TRBV5-1
D gene: TRBD2
CDR3 protein: CASSLTLAGGDNTDTQYF
CDR3 DNA: TGCGCCAGCAGCTTGACACTAGCGGGAGGGGATAACACAGATACGCAGTATTTT

J gene: TRBJ2-1
clone size: many
V gene: TRBV7-2
D gene: NA
CDR3 protein: CASNPYEYNEQFF
CDR3 DNA: TGTGCCAGCAACCCGTACGAGTACAATGAGCAGTTCTTC

J gene: TRBJ2-3
clone size: once
V gene: TRBV6-4
D gene: NA
CDR3 protein: CASSALVTDTQYF
CDR3 DNA: TGTGCCAGCAGTGCACTAGTCACAGATACGCAGTATTTT

J gene: TRBJ2-1
clone size: NA
V gene: TRBV25-1
D gene: NA
CDR3 protein: CASRQTGGPYNEQFF
CDR3 DNA: TGTGCCAGCAGGCAGACTGGAGGGCCCTACAATGAGCAGTTCTTC

J gene: TRBJ1-5
clone size: NA
V gene: TRBV6-1
D gene: NA
CDR3 protein: CASSEWRRGSNQPQHF
CDR3 DNA: TGTGCCAGCAGTGAATGGAGAAGAGGGAGCAATCAGCCCCAGCATTTT

J gene: TRBJ2-3
clone size: once
V gene: TRBV28
D gene: NA
CDR3 protein: CASSLLTGSFTDTQYF
CDR3 DNA: TGTGCCAGCAGTTTATTAACAGGGTCTTTCACAGATACGCAGTATTTT

J gene: TRBJ2-7
clone size: NA
V gene: TRBV19
D gene: NA
CDR3 protein: CASSIIAGTYEQYF
CDR3 DNA: TGTGCCAGTAGTATCATCGCGGGAACCTACGAGCAGTACTTC

J gene: TRBJ2-3
clone size: NA
V gene: TRBV5-1
D gene: TRBD2
CDR3 protein: CASSPLAGGVADTQYF
CDR3 DNA: TGCGCCAGCAGCCCCCTAGCGGGAGGAGTAGCAGATACGCAGTATTTT

J gene: TRBJ2-7
clone size: NA
V gene: TRBV2
D gene: TRBD1
CDR3 protein: CASSSGTEYEQYF
CDR3 DNA: TGTGCCAGCAGCTCCGGGACAGAGTACGAGCAGTACTTC